Listed below are T cell receptor beta chains from one sample, sequenced in a study of shared clonotypes between healthy human individuals. The table came from immunoSEQ multiplex PCR; TCRdb's copy has only in-frame clones and leaves some out. The sample has millions of clones; approximately 93% are singletons. Sequenced input: naive CD4+ T cells from PBMCs. The origin of the receptors is a man aged 18-30 years in good health. Some clones in this sample may be carry-over from other donors' samples. CDR3s include the opening cysteine and the closing phenylalanine or tryptophan. D genes are given only for firm matches. Not all rows give a size; the values are once, few, many and, for expanded clones, a class.

>TRBV19|TRBJ2-1|-|TRBD2
CASSMGTSGGNEQFF
TGTGCCAGTAGTATGGGGACTAGCGGGGGCAATGAGCAGTTCTTC
>TRBV5-1|TRBJ2-2|-|-
CASSLSQIRTGELFF
TGCGCCAGCAGCTTGTCCCAGATTAGAACCGGGGAGCTGTTTTTT
>TRBV27|TRBJ1-2|-|-
CASSLGRAYYGYTF
TGTGCCAGCAGTTTGGGGAGGGCCTACTATGGCTACACCTTC
>TRBV6-1|TRBJ1-1|once|TRBD1
CASSGIIGGANTEAFF
TGTGCCAGCAGTGGCATTATAGGGGGCGCGAACACTGAAGCTTTCTTT
>TRBV6-6|TRBJ2-1|-|-
CASRMGSVYNEQFF
TGTGCCAGCAGGATGGGCAGTGTTTACAATGAGCAGTTCTTC
>TRBV19|TRBJ1-2|-|-
CASSIRGGNYGYTF
TGTGCCAGTAGTATACGCGGAGGTAACTATGGCTACACCTTC
>TRBV28|TRBJ2-7|-|-
CASSIGQSREQYF
TGTGCCAGCAGCATTGGACAGTCGAGAGAGCAGTACTTC
>TRBV7-2|TRBJ2-6|-|-
CASTYSPSGANVLTF
TGTGCCAGCACCTACTCCCCCTCTGGGGCCAACGTCCTGACTTTC
>TRBV11-1|TRBJ1-3|-|-
CASSPAGPGNTIYF
TGTGCCAGCAGCCCGGCAGGGCCCGGAAACACCATATATTTT
>TRBV5-1|TRBJ1-1|-|TRBD1
CASSSEGQGVSEAFF
TGCGCCAGCAGCTCCGAAGGGCAGGGGGTGTCTGAAGCTTTCTTT
>TRBV28|TRBJ1-5|-|TRBD1
CASRLGTGGLNQPQHF
TGTGCCAGCAGGTTAGGGACAGGGGGACTCAATCAGCCCCAGCATTTT
>TRBV4-2|TRBJ1-2|once|-
CASSQAGGINYGYTF
TGTGCCAGCAGCCAAGCGGGCGGAATTAACTATGGCTACACCTTC
>TRBV10-3|TRBJ2-7|-|TRBD2
CAISESLAGAGEQYF
TGTGCCATCAGTGAGTCACTAGCGGGAGCGGGCGAGCAGTACTTC
>TRBV4-2|TRBJ1-5|once|-
CASSQETHSNQPQHF
TGTGCCAGCAGCCAAGAAACACATAGCAATCAGCCCCAGCATTTT
>TRBV29-1|TRBJ1-1|-|-
CSVERQLNTEAFF
TGCAGCGTTGAAAGGCAGCTGAACACTGAAGCTTTCTTT
>TRBV29-1|TRBJ1-1|-|-
CSVEVPQTRPSSLGAFF
TGCAGCGTTGAAGTTCCGCAAACCAGGCCAAGTTCTCTAGGAGCTTTCTTT
>TRBV5-1|TRBJ2-5|-|TRBD1
CASSIGTVQETQYF
TGCGCCAGCAGCATCGGGACAGTACAAGAGACCCAGTACTTC
>TRBV25-1|TRBJ1-3|-|TRBD1
CASSPLTGGSGNTIYF
TGTGCCAGCAGCCCTTTAACAGGGGGCTCTGGAAACACCATATATTTT
>TRBV18|TRBJ2-1|-|-
CASSPKGVSIYNEQFF
TGTGCCAGCTCACCAAAAGGGGTATCGATCTACAATGAGCAGTTCTTC
>TRBV14|TRBJ2-2|-|-
CASSQAAAGTGELFF
TGTGCCAGCAGCCAAGCCGCGGCGGGGACCGGGGAGCTGTTTTTT
>TRBV18|TRBJ1-2|-|TRBD1
CASSPTSGGDGYTF
TGTGCCAGCTCACCAACCTCAGGGGGTGATGGCTACACCTTC
>TRBV7-9|TRBJ1-4|-|-
CASSPERGAPNEKLFF
TGTGCCAGCAGCCCGGAAAGGGGCGCCCCTAATGAAAAACTGTTTTTT
>TRBV19|TRBJ2-5|once|TRBD2
CASSRARAGGVETQYF
TGTGCCAGTAGTCGAGCACGGGCGGGAGGGGTAGAGACCCAGTACTTC
>TRBV7-3|TRBJ2-1|once|-
CASSPVPPGLTYNEQFF
TGTGCCAGCAGCCCCGTCCCCCCGGGGCTGACCTACAATGAGCAGTTCTTC
>TRBV7-2|TRBJ2-7|once|-
CASSFVGGLSSYEQYF
TGTGCCAGCAGCTTCGTTGGGGGGCTTAGCTCCTACGAGCAGTACTTC
>TRBV28|TRBJ1-2|-|-
CASSFPQANYGYTF
TGTGCCAGCAGTTTTCCCCAGGCCAACTATGGCTACACCTTC
>TRBV7-7|TRBJ2-3|-|-
CASSLGAGGTQYF
TGTGCCAGCAGCTTAGGGGCAGGCGGGACGCAGTATTTT
>TRBV5-1|TRBJ2-1|-|-
CASSLQSISSGNEQFF
TGCGCCAGCAGCTTGCAATCTATTAGTAGTGGCAATGAGCAGTTCTTC
>TRBV2|TRBJ2-5|-|TRBD2
CASRSLGLAEETQYF
TGTGCCAGCAGAAGTTTGGGACTAGCCGAAGAGACCCAGTACTTC
>TRBV28|TRBJ1-1|few|-
CASSEGETEAFF
TGTGCCAGCTCGGAGGGTGAGACTGAAGCTTTCTTT
>TRBV2|TRBJ1-5|-|-
CASSEGGARNQPQHF
TGTGCCAGCAGTGAGGGAGGGGCCCGCAATCAGCCCCAGCATTTT
>TRBV5-4|TRBJ2-3|-|TRBD2
CASSFGLESDTQYF
TGTGCCAGCAGCTTCGGACTAGAGTCAGATACGCAGTATTTT
>TRBV10-2|TRBJ2-1|-|TRBD2
CASRVSGLAGGPSNEQFF
TGCGCCAGCAGGGTTTCAGGACTAGCGGGAGGCCCTAGCAATGAGCAGTTCTTC
>TRBV19|TRBJ2-6|-|-
CASIPGRSGANVLTF
TGTGCCAGTATCCCAGGGAGATCTGGGGCCAACGTCCTGACTTTC
>TRBV25-1|TRBJ1-3|-|-
CASSEYFSGGNTIYF
TGTGCCAGCAGTGAATATTTCTCTGGTGGAAACACCATATATTTT
>TRBV11-1|TRBJ2-7|-|-
CASSLAPKYSYEQYF
TGTGCCAGCAGCTTAGCCCCCAAATACTCCTACGAGCAGTACTTC
>TRBV7-9|TRBJ2-3|-|-
CAPGGGASTDTQYF
TGTGCCCCCGGGGGAGGAGCTAGCACAGATACGCAGTATTTT
>TRBV5-6|TRBJ1-2|-|TRBD1
CASSLGIRGAYGYTF
TGTGCCAGCAGCTTGGGGATCAGGGGGGCATATGGCTACACCTTC
>TRBV30|TRBJ2-3|once|-
CAWSRVRTHSTDTQYF
TGTGCCTGGAGTAGGGTCAGAACTCATAGCACAGATACGCAGTATTTT
>TRBV20-1|TRBJ2-7|once|TRBD1
CSANRGIEQYF
TGCAGTGCCAACAGGGGCATCGAGCAGTACTTC
>TRBV5-1|TRBJ2-7|-|TRBD2
CASSLDGRASVEEQYF
TGCGCCAGCAGCTTGGACGGGAGGGCTTCCGTCGAAGAGCAGTACTTC
>TRBV28|TRBJ1-4|-|-
CASRRLNEKLFF
TGTGCCAGCAGGCGACTTAATGAAAAACTGTTTTTT